This T cell receptor beta chain appears in the sequencing data of a study of preoperative IRX-2 immunotherapy in early breast cancer. Data came from immunoSEQ multiplex PCR; TCRdb stores just in-frame clones and leaves some out. This table holds around 38,000 clones, approximately 80% found once. This sample's treatment: preoperative locoregional IRX-2 cytokine immunotherapy. Preoperative locoregional IRX-2 cytokine immunotherapy was tested in the phase Ib source study. Trimming left V 0 bases short and J 5 bases short, with 10 bases between. Germline V gives CDR1 ENHRY, CDR2 SYGVKD. The CDR3 has 15 amino acids.

The V and J genes are TRBV10-3 and TRBJ2-2, with no clear D. This TCR was recovered from a human donor with breast cancer. This material consisted of tumor tissue, taken after IRX-2 immunotherapy. The CDR3 DNA is TGTGCCATCAGTGAGTCGGGCCCTGTGACCGGGGAGCTGTTTTTT. This encodes CAISESGPVTGELFF.